This T cell receptor (beta chain) emerged from a study of cytomegalovirus exposure and HLA in healthy donors. The PCR contained 60 Vbeta and 13 Jbeta primers. Profiled with immunoSEQ multiplex PCR; TCRdb holds only in-frame clones, not every one. In the table there are tens of thousands of clones, almost 80% of which are singletons. The CDR3 is made up of 18 amino acids. From germline, CDR1 is MDHEN and CDR2 SYDVKM. The V gene end was trimmed by 5 bases and the J gene end by 2 bases; junction bases not matched to a gene: 13. This receptor was identified in a female donor in good health and CMV-seronegative. V gene TRBV28 combines with J gene TRBJ1-3, with TRBD1 matching over 9 bases. Material for sequencing was PBMCs. The CDR3 here is CASSPPGTGHIAGNTIYF. DNA for the CDR3: TGTGCCAGCAGTCCGCCCGGGACAGGGCATATCGCTGGAAACACCATATATTTT.